This TCR beta chain was identified in a study of blood T cell repertoires in COVID-19. Study as a whole: Donors in the United States, Italy and Spain gave samples during acute or convalescent COVID-19. In each case, the material was cDNA or gDNA derived from T cells, B-cell-depleted T cells, or PBMCs.

Seattle researchers signed up patients amid active infection and tracked them longitudinally. The CDR3 spans 11 residues. V was shortened by 5 bases and J by 4 bases, with 8 bases between the two germline ends. Germline V lookup: CDR1 DFQATT, CDR2 SNEGSKA (reference sequence). This clone appeared a single time. Per the original data handling: Amplified reference gene primers provided the basis for estimating nucleated cell counts. The protocol was immunoSEQ multiplex PCR, while the TCRdb copy is restricted to in-frame clones and leaves out a portion. D and trimming come from the DNA, and the V and J calls and clone size come from that table. The repertoire holds some 290,000 clones, with nearly 90% as singletons.

This chain uses TRBV20-1 with TRBJ2-5; tentative D call: TRBD2 (6 bases). This receptor was identified in a woman in her 30s with COVID-19, enrolled during active disease. The sequenced sample was peripheral blood. CDR3 sequence (DNA): TGCAGTGCTCTAGCGCTAGAGACCCAGTACTTC. It translates to CSALALETQYF.